This record concerns one T cell receptor (beta chain) sequence. This record comes from a study of T-cell memory formation after mild COVID-19. Libraries for TCRalpha and TCRbeta carried sample barcodes and unique molecular identifiers via 5'RACE. From the 5' RACE reads, TCRdb called clonotypes with MiXCR, one entry per CDR3 protein. The table has 200,000 or so distinct CDR3 sequences, 15% to 20% seen once. V was pared by 2 bases and J by 3 bases, with 9 bases of the junction left unmatched. Germline V gene sequence: CDR1 SGDLS, CDR2 YYNGEE. CDR3 length: 16 residues. What was sequenced was PBMCs or a T cell subset sorted from them (not recorded which). This receptor was identified in an adult woman who had mild COVID-19 (a few samples of this study predate the infection). Cell type and time point are not known. The J gene is TRBJ1-1, the V gene TRBV9; the match to TRBD1 covers 8 bases. DNA for the CDR3: TGTGCCAGCAGCGTTCTCTCCGGGACAGGTGACACTGAAGCTTTCTTT. Amino acids: CASSVLSGTGDTEAFF.